These 24 T cell receptor beta chains came from one sample sequenced in a study of Tregs in tolerant kidney transplant recipients. Generated by immunoSEQ multiplex PCR, the TCRdb table keeps only in-frame clones and is missing some. This table holds about 83,000 clones, 98% found once. This material consisted of CD4+ T cells from blood, taken before the transplant. The source of these receptors is a human donor who received a combined kidney and bone marrow transplant.

The CDR3 region is CASSLLRTANSPLHF. DNA of the CDR3: TGTGCCAGCAGCTTATTACGGACAGCAAATTCACCCCTCCACTTT. The V and J genes are TRBV7-8 and TRBJ1-6; perhaps TRBD1 as D (6 bases). Germline CDR1 reads SGHVS; CDR2 reads FQNEAQ. The V end lost 2 bases, the J end lost 7 bases, and 12 bases lay between the germline ends. The CDR3 covers 15 residues.

The chain uses TRBV5-1 and TRBJ2-5; 13 nucleotides align to TRBD2. The CDR3 sequence is 16 residues long. V shed 2 bases and J 1 base; nucleotides not matched to a gene: 2. Germline V gene sequence: CDR1 SGHRS, CDR2 YFSETQ. The CDR3 region is CASSFGTSGIQETQYF. CDR3 coding DNA: TGCGCCAGCAGCTTCGGGACTAGCGGGATCCAAGAGACCCAGTACTTC.

The gene calls are TRBV5-1 and TRBJ2-1, with TRBD2 matching 7 bases. V shed 2 bases, J shed 4 bases, and the junction held 6 bases outside the gene matches. The CDR3 length is 15 residues. Germline CDR1 SGHRS, CDR2 YFSETQ. CDR3 DNA sequence: TGCGCCAGCAGCTTTGGGCTAGCGGAGTACAATGAGCAGTTCTTC. Translation gives CASSFGLAEYNEQFF. The full variable domain, rest sourced from reference TRBV5-1 and TRBJ2-1, is KAGVTQTPRYLIKTRGQQVTLSCSPISGHRSVSWYQQTPGQGLQFLFEYFSETQRNKGNFPGRFSGRQFSNSRSEMNVSTLELGDSALYLCASSFGLAEYNEQFFGPGTRLTVL.

The chain couples TRBV4-2 to TRBJ1-1; no firm D call. V was pared by 0 bases and J by 3 bases, with 17 bases between. This CDR3 region has 17 residues. Looked up from germline, CDR1 is LGHNA and CDR2 is YNFKEQ. CDR3 nucleotides: TGTGCCAGCAGCCAAGAGGATCAGGCGAACCTTGACACTGAAGCTTTCTTT. Its translation is CASSQEDQANLDTEAFF.

V is TRBV11-3 and J is TRBJ2-3, with TRBD2 matching over 10 bases. The ends lost 5 bases at V and 4 bases at J; junction bases unmatched: 3. The CDR3 spans 14 residues. Germline CDR1 is SGHNT and CDR2 is YENEEA. The chain's CDR3 is CASSQGLAADTQYF. The CDR3 DNA reads as TGTGCCAGCAGCCAAGGACTAGCGGCAGATACGCAGTATTTT.

The gene calls are TRBV29-1 and TRBJ1-2; TRBD1 might be the D (6 bases). The CDR3 is 11 amino acids. Per germline, CDR1 SQVTM and CDR2 ANQGSEA. Trimming took 5 bases from V and 5 from J, leaving 9 bases between them. The DNA of the CDR3 is TGCAGCGTTCGGACAGCTTATGGCTACACCTTC. Translating gives CSVRTAYGYTF.

The J gene is TRBJ2-1, the V gene TRBV5-1; 10 nucleotides align to TRBD2. This CDR3 spans 16 amino acids. CDR1 is SGHRS, CDR2 YFSETQ, per germline. Losses at the gene ends were 4 bases for V and 2 bases for J; bases not matched to a gene: 6. The DNA for the CDR3 is TGCGCCAGCAGCCCGGCTAGCGGGGGTGCCTACAATGAGCAGTTCTTC. Protein product: CASSPASGGAYNEQFF.

The chain has TRBV2 and TRBJ2-3; D might be TRBD1 (8 bases). CDR1 is SNHLY, CDR2 FYNNEI, per germline. The CDR3 runs 20 residues. V lost 5 bases, J lost 1 base, and 28 bases lay in between. For the CDR3, the DNA is TGTGCCAGCAGTCGAGTAGAGCCTAGACAGGGGCTAGCGGGCACAGATACGCAGTATTTT. Its protein product is CASSRVEPRQGLAGTDTQYF.

The chain joins TRBV7-2 to TRBJ2-7; TRBD1 agrees at 10 bases. The CDR3 is 15 residues long. The V and J ends lost 4 bases and 2 bases, in that order; junction bases with no gene match: 5. Per the germline V gene, CDR1 is SGHTA and CDR2 is FQGNSA. CDR3 sequence (DNA): TGTGCCAGCAGCTACAGACAGGGGGCCCCCTACGAGCAGTACTTC. This sequence encodes CASSYRQGAPYEQYF. The whole variable domain, remainder taken from reference TRBV7-2 and TRBJ2-7, is GAGVSQSPSNKVTEKGKDVELRCDPISGHTALYWYRQSLGQGLEFLIYFQGNSAPDKSGLPSDRFSAERTGGSVSTLTIQRTQQEDSAVYLCASSYRQGAPYEQYFGPGTRLTVT.

The rearrangement uses TRBV18 and TRBJ1-2; 9 bases are shared with TRBD1. The V gene's germline CDR1 is KGHSH and CDR2 LQKENI. The ends lost 3 bases at V and 8 bases at J; junction bases unmatched: 10. The CDR3 has 15 residues. The CDR3 coding sequence is TGTGCCAGCTCACCCCTTGAACAGGGGGCGAAAGGCTACACCTTC. This sequence encodes CASSPLEQGAKGYTF.

The CDR3 DNA reads as TGTGCCAGCTCACCGAGAGCGGGGCAGGGTACATACGAGCAGTACTTC. It translates to CASSPRAGQGTYEQYF. The chain combines TRBV18 with TRBJ2-7, with 7 bases lining up with TRBD2. The CDR3 is made up of 16 amino acids. V was clipped by 3 bases and J by 4 bases; unmatched bases: 12. Germline values: CDR1 KGHSH, CDR2 LQKENI. Drawing the rest from reference TRBV18 and TRBJ2-7, the complete variable domain is NAGVMQNPRHLVRRRGQEARLRCSPMKGHSHVYWYRQLPEEGLKFMVYLQKENIIDESGMPKERFSAEFPKEGPSILRIQQVVRGDSAAYFCASSPRAGQGTYEQYFGPGTRLTVT.

The chain combines TRBV18 with TRBJ2-3; D gene uncertain. The length of the CDR3 is 14 residues. Trimming removed 2 bases from V and 2 bases from J, with 8 bases in between. The V gene's germline CDR1 is KGHSH and CDR2 LQKENI. The CDR3 DNA is TGTGCCAGCTCACCAGCGCGATCCACAGATACGCAGTATTTT. Translated: CASSPARSTDTQYF.

The chain recombines TRBV27 with TRBJ1-4; 10 positions agree with TRBD1. The CDR3 sequence is 15 residues long. The germline CDR1 and CDR2 sequences are MNHEY and SMNVEV (reference sequence). The J segment lost 6 bases and the V segment lost 8 bases, leaving 9 bases of the junction unmatched. The CDR3, as DNA: TGTGCCAGCGCAACTTTCGGGACAGGGGATGAAAAACTGTTTTTT. Amino acid sequence: CASATFGTGDEKLFF.

The chain combines TRBV21-1 with TRBJ2-5; TRBD1 is taken as the D call from the table, unchecked against the DNA. TRBV21-1 is listed as a pseudogene. The CDR3 is made up of 16 amino acids. The CDR3 bases are TGTGCCGGTCTTGAACCCCCGACAGGGAACCAAGAGACCCAGTACTTC. It encodes CAGLEPPTGNQETQYF.

The gene calls are TRBV2 and TRBJ1-1; tentatively, D is TRBD1 (5 bases). This CDR3 has 13 residues. Germline CDR1 reads SNHLY; CDR2 reads FYNNEI. Deletions cut 7 bases from V and 2 bases from J, with 11 bases between. CDR3 amino acids: CASNQGGNTEAFF. CDR3 nucleotide sequence: TGTGCCAGCAACCAGGGTGGAAACACTGAAGCTTTCTTT.

The chain joins TRBV19 to TRBJ1-4; 7 bases fit TRBD1. In germline, CDR1 is LNHDA, CDR2 SQIVND (reference sequence). Trimming at V came to 3 bases and at J to 3 bases, leaving 1 base not matched to a gene. The CDR3 loop spans 14 amino acids. CDR3 nucleotides: TGTGCCAGTAGTATCGGGACAGCTAATGAAAAACTGTTTTTT. It encodes CASSIGTANEKLFF.

This clone was observed once. The chain couples TRBV10-3 to TRBJ1-2; D not certain. The CDR3 runs to 17 residues. CDR1 ENHRY and CDR2 SYGVKD come from the germline V gene. V was pared by 2 bases and J by 8 bases, with 24 bases between. The CDR3 nucleotides read TGTGCCATCAGTGAGCCGAGAGGCAACACCTTCCCCTTCGGCTACACCTTC. This gives the protein CAISEPRGNTFPFGYTF.

In this sample, this clone turned up once. V gene TRBV7-6 combines with J gene TRBJ2-7; D is possibly TRBD2 (5 bases). Germline V gene lookup returns CDR1 SGHVS and CDR2 FNYEAQ. CDR3 length: 14 amino acids. V lost 2 bases and J lost 1, with 9 bases in between. The CDR3 here is CASSLMDSSYEQYF. The CDR3, as DNA: TGTGCCAGCAGCTTAATGGACTCTTCCTACGAGCAGTACTTC.

This chain links TRBV10-3 with TRBJ1-2; D gene uncertain. The CDR3 spans 16 residues. CDR1 is ENHRY, CDR2 SYGVKD, per germline. The V and J ends lost 3 bases and 0 bases respectively, with 14 bases between them. CDR3 protein: CAISDTLSTTNYGYTF. The CDR3 DNA reads as TGTGCCATCAGTGACACACTATCCACAACTAACTATGGCTACACCTTC.

The chain couples TRBV10-3 to TRBJ2-1; 9 positions agree with TRBD2. In germline, CDR1 is ENHRY, CDR2 SYGVKD. The length of the CDR3 is 14 residues. Germline trimming cut 4 bases from V and 2 bases from J; bases unmatched to any gene: 0. Here the CDR3 DNA reads TGTGCCATCAGTGCTAGCGGGGCCTACAATGAGCAGTTCTTC. Protein: CAISASGAYNEQFF.

The rearrangement links TRBV4-2 to TRBJ1-1; D is uncertain. Trimming took off 4 bases at V and 4 bases at J, with 10 bases between the two ends. This CDR3 is built from 13 residues. Looked up from germline, CDR1 is LGHNA and CDR2 is YNFKEQ. In nucleotides, the CDR3 is TGTGCCAGCAGCCGCGCCGGCGGCACTGAAGCTTTCTTT. It specifies CASSRAGGTEAFF.

The sample holds one count of this clone. The chain links TRBV5-1 to TRBJ2-2; 7 nucleotides match TRBD1. Trimming took 4 bases from V and 0 from J; bases not matched to a gene: 6. The V gene's germline CDR1 is SGHRS and CDR2 YFSETQ. The CDR3 spans 16 residues. DNA for the CDR3: TGCGCCAGCAGCCGGGACAGCCAGTCGAACACCGGGGAGCTGTTTTTT. It translates to CASSRDSQSNTGELFF.

The J gene is TRBJ2-5, the V gene TRBV7-2, with 16 positions matching TRBD2. Germline trimming cut 5 bases from V and 4 bases from J; bases unmatched to any gene: 4. Germline CDR1 SGHTA, CDR2 FQGNSA. This CDR3 has 16 residues. The DNA of the CDR3 is TGTGCCAGCAGCCCGGGACTAGCGGGGGGGCGAGAGACCCAGTACTTC. It translates to CASSPGLAGGRETQYF. Based on the CDR3 plus reference TRBV7-2 and TRBJ2-5, the full variable domain is GAGVSQSPSNKVTEKGKDVELRCDPISGHTALYWYRQSLGQGLEFLIYFQGNSAPDKSGLPSDRFSAERTGGSVSTLTIQRTQQEDSAVYLCASSPGLAGGRETQYFGPGTRLLVL.

CDR3 in DNA: TGTGCCATCAGGAAGACTAGCGACTCCTACGAGCAGTACTTC. Translated: CAIRKTSDSYEQYF. This chain connects TRBV10-3 to TRBJ2-7; 8 bases are a match to TRBD2. Germline trimming cut 6 bases from V and 0 bases from J; bases unmatched to any gene: 4. Germline loops: CDR1 ENHRY, CDR2 SYGVKD. The CDR3 length is 14 residues.